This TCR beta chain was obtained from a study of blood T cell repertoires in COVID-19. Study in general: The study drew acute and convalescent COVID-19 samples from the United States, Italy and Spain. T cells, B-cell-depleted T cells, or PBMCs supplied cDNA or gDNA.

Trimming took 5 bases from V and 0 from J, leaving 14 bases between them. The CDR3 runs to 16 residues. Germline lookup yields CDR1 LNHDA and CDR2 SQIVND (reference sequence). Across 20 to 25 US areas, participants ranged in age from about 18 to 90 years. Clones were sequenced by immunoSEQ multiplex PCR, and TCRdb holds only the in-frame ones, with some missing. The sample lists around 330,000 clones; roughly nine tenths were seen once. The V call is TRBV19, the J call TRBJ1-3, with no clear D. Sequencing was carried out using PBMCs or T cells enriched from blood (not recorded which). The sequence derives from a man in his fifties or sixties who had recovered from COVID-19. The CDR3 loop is CASSFGGLLSGNTIYF. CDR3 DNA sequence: TGTGCCAGTAGTTTTGGCGGGCTACTCTCTGGAAACACCATATATTTT.